This T cell receptor beta chain was retrieved from a study of T cells after yellow fever vaccination. Study as a whole: It was SMART-Seq v4 Ultra Low Input that prepared the fractions with low cell numbers. Study-level findings and limits: In FACS-sorted repertoires, abundant clonotypes from the bulk population could appear as contaminants.

The ends were cut back, 1 base at V and 5 bases at J, with 6 bases in the middle. Germline V gene sequence: CDR1 LNHNV, CDR2 YYDKDF (reference sequence). The CDR3 runs 13 residues. Notes on this clonotype: What it binds is not known.

Each CDR3 protein is one row after TCRdb ran MiXCR on the 5' RACE reads. The table includes around 310,000 distinct CDR3 sequences, 3% to 4.5% detected once. V is TRBV15 and J is TRBJ2-4; D uncertain. The clonotype originates from a man between 18 and 35 years old who received the YFV17D yellow fever vaccine. Specimen: PBMCs, collected 5 days after the yellow fever booster vaccination. CDR3 residues: CATSRAVENIQYF. The CDR3 DNA follows: TGTGCCACCAGCAGAGCAGTGGAAAACATTCAGTACTTC.